Each of the 30 T cell receptor beta chains below was sequenced from the same sample in a study of cytomegalovirus exposure and HLA in healthy donors. PCR employed 60 Vbeta and 13 Jbeta primers. Repertoires were generated with immunoSEQ multiplex PCR, while TCRdb's copy carries only in-frame clones and drops some. In all, the sample yields some 120,000 clones. The sequenced sample was PBMCs. These receptors came from a man aged 30-40 years in good health and CMV-seronegative.

The rearrangement links TRBV10-3 to TRBJ1-2, with 9 positions matching TRBD1. Per the germline V gene, CDR1 is ENHRY and CDR2 is SYGVKD. This CDR3 is built from 15 residues. V was clipped by 3 bases and J by 1 base; unmatched bases: 3. Here the CDR3 DNA reads TGTGCCATCAGTGATTGGACAGGGGATAACTATGGCTACACCTTC. This gives the protein CAISDWTGDNYGYTF.

The V call is TRBV7-3, the J call TRBJ2-5; TRBD2 aligns across 11 bases. The CDR3 sequence is 15 residues long. Germline lookup yields CDR1 SGHTA and CDR2 FQGTGA. V lost 5 bases, J lost 5 bases, and 7 bases stayed unmatched. The CDR3 region is CASSPIAGGWETQYF. CDR3 sequence (DNA): TGTGCCAGCAGCCCCATAGCGGGAGGGTGGGAGACCCAGTACTTC.

The rearrangement links TRBV18 to TRBJ1-1; 8 bases agree with TRBD1. The J segment lost 5 bases and the V segment lost 4 bases, leaving 9 bases of the junction unmatched. This CDR3 contains 15 residues. Per the germline V gene, CDR1 is KGHSH and CDR2 is LQKENI. The CDR3 reads CASSLQPTGGTEAFF. The CDR3, as DNA: TGTGCCAGCTCACTCCAACCCACAGGGGGGACTGAAGCTTTCTTT. Based on the CDR3 plus reference TRBV18 and TRBJ1-1, the full variable domain is NAGVMQNPRHLVRRRGQEARLRCSPMKGHSHVYWYRQLPEEGLKFMVYLQKENIIDESGMPKERFSAEFPKEGPSILRIQQVVRGDSAAYFCASSLQPTGGTEAFFGQGTRLTVV.

This chain connects TRBV29-1 to TRBJ2-3; D gene unclear. Trimming left V 3 bases short and J 3 bases short, with 4 bases between. This CDR3 spans 11 amino acids. Looked up from germline, CDR1 is SQVTM and CDR2 is ANQGSEA. CDR3: CSVERTDTQYF. The CDR3 DNA is TGCAGCGTTGAGAGAACAGATACGCAGTATTTT.

V is TRBV7-9 and J is TRBJ2-2; 12 nucleotides align to TRBD2. Germline loops: CDR1 SEHNR, CDR2 FQNEAQ (reference sequence). The CDR3 loop spans 15 amino acids. The V and J ends lost 5 bases and 6 bases, in that order; junction bases with no gene match: 4. CDR3 DNA sequence: TGTGCCAGCAGCCAGACTAGCGGGAGTGCCGGGGAGCTGTTTTTT. Translation gives CASSQTSGSAGELFF.

The chain combines TRBV7-8 with TRBJ2-7, with no clear D. Trimming stripped 5 bases from V and 4 bases from J, with 6 bases between. This CDR3 has 11 amino acids. The germline V gene has CDR1 SGHVS and CDR2 FQNEAQ. The CDR3 DNA follows: TGTGCCAGCAGCCCCTTTTACGAGCAGTACTTC. Amino acids: CASSPFYEQYF.

The chain combines TRBV4-3 with TRBJ2-1; 15 nucleotides line up with TRBD2. Looked up from germline, CDR1 is LGHNA and CDR2 is YSLEER. The CDR3 consists of 21 residues. V shed 3 bases and J 0 bases; nucleotides not matched to a gene: 12. The CDR3: CASSHYPGTSGRPSSYNEQFF. The CDR3, as DNA: TGCGCCAGCAGCCACTATCCCGGGACTAGCGGGAGGCCCTCCTCCTACAATGAGCAGTTCTTC.

V is TRBV11-3 and J is TRBJ1-5; no definite D call. The V end was cut by 4 bases, the J end by 0 bases, with 16 bases between. The V gene's germline CDR1 is SGHNT and CDR2 YENEEA. The CDR3 runs to 17 residues. The CDR3 DNA is TGTGCCAGCAGCTCCTCCGTGAAGCGTTATAGCAATCAGCCCCAGCATTTT. Encoded protein: CASSSSVKRYSNQPQHF. The full variable domain, rest sourced from reference TRBV11-3 and TRBJ1-5, is EAGVVQSPRYKIIEKKQPVAFWCNPISGHNTLYWYLQNLGQGPELLIRYENEEAVDDSQLPKDRFSAERLKGVDSTLKIQPAELGDSAVYLCASSSSVKRYSNQPQHFGDGTRLSIL.

The chain recombines TRBV14 with TRBJ2-1, with D unclear. Germline V gene sequence: CDR1 SGHDN, CDR2 FVKESK. V was clipped by 0 bases and J by 7 bases, with 16 bases between them. CDR3 length equals 16 residues. Written as DNA, the CDR3 is TGTGCCAGCAGCCAAGATGATGGCTTGATCTGGAATGAGCAGTTCTTC. Translating gives CASSQDDGLIWNEQFF.

V and J are TRBV13 and TRBJ2-7, with TRBD1 identical over 10 bases. There are 15 residues in the CDR3. After removal of 5 bases from V and 2 bases from J, the junction contained 6 bases not matched to a gene. Germline V gene lookup returns CDR1 PRHDT and CDR2 FYEKMQ (reference sequence). The CDR3 reads CASSPRDRGTYEQYF. In nucleotides, the CDR3 is TGTGCCAGCAGCCCGCGGGACAGGGGAACCTACGAGCAGTACTTC.

On this clone itself: This same CDR3 is encoded by further DNA sequences in the sample. The genes are TRBV29-1 and TRBJ2-3; possible D gene TRBD1, 6 bases. The V and J ends lost 3 bases and 4 bases respectively, with 8 bases between them. Germline assignment: CDR1 SQVTM and CDR2 ANQGSEA. The CDR3 length is 12 residues. CDR3 in DNA: TGCAGCGTTGATGAGGGGGCAGATACGCAGTATTTT. Translating gives CSVDEGADTQYF.

The V call is TRBV2, the J call TRBJ2-1; D perhaps matches TRBD2 (6 bases). Deletions cut 2 bases from V and 0 bases from J, with 8 bases between. Germline V gene lookup returns CDR1 SNHLY and CDR2 FYNNEI. CDR3 length: 15 amino acids. The CDR3 coding sequence is TGTGCCAGCAGTGAATATAGCGGCTCCTACAATGAGCAGTTCTTC. This translates into CASSEYSGSYNEQFF.

This chain joins TRBV5-4 and TRBJ1-1; D remains unclear. Germline values: CDR1 SGHNT, CDR2 YYREEE (reference sequence). This CDR3 is 16 amino acids long. Trimming removed 6 bases at V and 2 bases at J, with 20 bases between. The CDR3 is CASTVLSAESNTEAFF. CDR3 bases: TGTGCCAGCACCGTTTTGAGTGCCGAAAGTAACACTGAAGCTTTCTTT.

CDR3 sequence reads: CASSPGQGAAKNIQYF. DNA of the CDR3: TGTGCCAGCAGCCCGGGACAGGGGGCTGCCAAAAACATTCAGTACTTC. V gene TRBV7-9 combines with J gene TRBJ2-4; 12 bases fit TRBD1. The CDR3 sequence is 16 residues long. The V segment lost 5 bases and the J segment 1 base; nucleotides outside the gene matches: 3. Germline assignment: CDR1 SEHNR and CDR2 FQNEAQ (reference sequence).

The V call is TRBV10-2, the J call TRBJ2-5; perhaps TRBD2 as D (6 bases). CDR1 and CDR2 from the germline V gene are WSHSY and SAAADI. Trimming cost V 0 bases and J 13 bases, with 27 bases left between them. The CDR3 consists of 17 residues. The CDR3 DNA reads TGCGCCAGCAGTGAGTCTTTCGAGATGCTGGGTAGCGGCCGGCCGTACTTC. It codes for CASSESFEMLGSGRPYF.

CDR3 DNA: TGTGCCAGCTCACCACCACAGGGGCAAGAGACCCAGTACTTC. Residues: CASSPPQGQETQYF. The chain links TRBV18 to TRBJ2-5; 7 bases align to TRBD1. CDR3 length: 14 amino acids. Trimming at V came to 0 bases and at J to 2 bases, leaving 0 bases not matched to a gene. Germline CDR1 reads KGHSH; CDR2 reads LQKENI.

The rearrangement uses TRBV2 and TRBJ1-1; maybe TRBD1 (6 bases). V lost 8 bases and J lost 2, with 15 bases in between. CDR1 and CDR2 (germline): SNHLY, FYNNEI. This CDR3 has 14 residues. The chain's CDR3 is CASQTGRGNTEAFF. The CDR3 DNA sequence: TGTGCCAGCCAAACAGGGAGGGGCAACACTGAAGCTTTCTTT.

V gene TRBV7-2 combines with J gene TRBJ2-3, with 12 bases fitting TRBD2. From germline, CDR1 is SGHTA and CDR2 FQGNSA. V was clipped by 5 bases and J by 1 base; unmatched bases: 13. The CDR3 length is 19 residues. CDR3 residues: CASSTLLAGGPMGTDTQYF. CDR3 coding DNA: TGTGCCAGCAGCACTCTTCTAGCGGGAGGGCCGATGGGCACAGATACGCAGTATTTT.

The V call is TRBV29-1, the J call TRBJ2-2; the D gene is possibly TRBD2 (6 bases). Germline CDR1 is SQVTM and CDR2 is ANQGSEA. This CDR3 has 13 residues. The V gene lost 6 bases and the J gene lost 8 bases, with 16 bases spanning the gap. CDR3 sequence reads: CSVGLYDGGELFF. CDR3 coding DNA: TGCAGCGTCGGACTATATGATGGGGGGGAGCTGTTTTTT.

The chain has TRBV30 and TRBJ2-1; D remains ambiguous. The V end lost 5 bases, the J end lost 5 bases, and 7 bases lay between the germline ends. Germline CDR1 GTSNPN, CDR2 SVGIG (reference sequence). The length of the CDR3 is 11 residues. The CDR3 coding sequence is TGTGCCTGGGACACACACAATGAGCAGTTCTTC. Translation: CAWDTHNEQFF.

The V call is TRBV28, the J call TRBJ2-7, with 12 bases aligning to TRBD2. CDR1 and CDR2 from the germline V gene are MDHEN and SYDVKM. With 3 bases clipped from V and 2 bases from J, the junction kept 8 bases outside the gene matches. The CDR3 sequence is 17 residues long. The CDR3 DNA reads as TGTGCCAGCAGTTTTGTGGCTAGCGGGAGGGCCCCCTACGAGCAGTACTTC. Residues: CASSFVASGRAPYEQYF.

The chain carries TRBV5-1 and TRBJ1-2, with a weak D call TRBD1 (6 bases). V lost 5 bases, J lost 3 bases, and 11 bases lay in between. Germline CDR1 and CDR2: SGHRS and YFSETQ. The length of the CDR3 is 13 residues. Here the CDR3 reads CASSRAGDYGYTF. The CDR3 bases are TGCGCCAGCAGTAGGGCAGGGGACTATGGCTACACCTTC.

The rearrangement joins TRBV10-2 to TRBJ2-7; perhaps TRBD2 as D (6 bases). The CDR3 runs to 13 residues. The V gene lost 2 bases and the J gene lost 6 bases, with 11 bases spanning the gap. The germline V gene encodes CDR1 WSHSY and CDR2 SAAADI. CDR3 in DNA: TGCGCCAGCAGTGAGATTGCGGAGGGCGAGCAGTACTTC. It is translated as CASSEIAEGEQYF.

This sequence joins TRBV5-5 and TRBJ1-5; the D is unclear. The CDR3 is made up of 15 amino acids. The germline V gene encodes CDR1 SGHKS and CDR2 YYEKEE (reference sequence). The V end was cut by 5 bases, the J end by 1 base, with 13 bases between. In nucleotides, the CDR3 is TGTGCCAGCAGTGTCGCCGGGGTGAGCAATCAGCCCCAGCATTTT. It is translated as CASSVAGVSNQPQHF.

In the case of this clone: This same CDR3 is encoded by further DNA sequences in the sample. The chain is built from TRBV7-2 and TRBJ2-7; tentative D call: TRBD1 (5 bases). Between the trimmed V and J ends, which lost 2 bases and 0 bases, there was a span of 8 bases. This CDR3 is 14 amino acids long. Germline CDR1 reads SGHTA; CDR2 reads FQGNSA. CDR3 DNA sequence: TGTGCCAGCAGCTTAAGGCAGGGCTCCTACGAGCAGTACTTC. This codes for CASSLRQGSYEQYF.

The chain combines TRBV5-6 with TRBJ2-6; D is perhaps TRBD2 (5 bases). The CDR3 sequence is 17 residues long. CDR1 SGHDT and CDR2 YYEEEE come from the germline V gene. V was trimmed by 4 bases and J by 2 bases, leaving 16 bases between them. In nucleotides, the CDR3 is TGTGCCAGCAGCAGGAGGACGGAGAGGACTGGGGCCAACGTCCTGACTTTC. This gives the protein CASSRRTERTGANVLTF.

The chain is built from TRBV28 and TRBJ2-5, with a weak D call TRBD2 (5 bases). CDR1 is MDHEN and CDR2 is SYDVKM in the germline V gene. Trimming left V 6 bases short and J 5 bases short, with 7 bases between. This CDR3 has 11 residues. CDR3 nucleotides: TGTGCCAGCAGGTCGGGGGAGACCCAGTACTTC. Protein sequence: CASRSGETQYF.

This chain uses TRBV19 with TRBJ2-7; 9 nucleotides line up with TRBD1. The V and J ends lost 5 bases and 7 bases, in that order; junction bases with no gene match: 15. From germline, CDR1 is LNHDA and CDR2 SQIVND (reference sequence). CDR3 length: 16 amino acids. The CDR3 DNA sequence: TGTGCCAGTAGTCCTGTCAGGGGGACAGGGAAGATGGAGCAGTACTTC. This translates into CASSPVRGTGKMEQYF.

The chain links TRBV5-4 to TRBJ2-2; D uncertain. V dropped 4 bases and J dropped 7 bases, with 17 bases sitting between them. Germline V gene sequence: CDR1 SGHNT, CDR2 YYREEE (reference sequence). The CDR3 has 15 residues. This chain's CDR3 is CASSPPEKGNGELFF. CDR3 nucleotide sequence: TGTGCCAGCAGCCCCCCGGAGAAAGGAAACGGGGAGCTGTTTTTT.

The chain links TRBV7-9 to TRBJ2-3; TRBD1 might be the D (5 bases). The CDR3 has 16 amino acids. The germline CDR1 and CDR2 sequences are SEHNR and FQNEAQ (reference sequence). The V gene lost 5 bases and the J gene lost 0 bases, with 15 bases spanning the gap. The CDR3 region has the DNA TGTGCCAGCAGCCCCACAGTGGACACTAGCACAGATACGCAGTATTTT. Its protein product is CASSPTVDTSTDTQYF.